What follows are 29 T cell receptor beta chains derived from one specimen sequenced in a study of regulatory T cells in long-lasting Graves disease. The TCR beta library used iRepertoire HTBI primers with Arm-PCR amplification of CDR3. One entry per CDR3 protein results from TCRdb running MiXCR on the multiplex PCR reads. Found here are hundreds of thousands of distinct CDR3 sequences, roughly 13% of them singletons; the top ten hold about 10%. As to time point: newly diagnosed GD, antithyroid drugs for less than 3 months. PBMC-derived RNA was used for the TCR library. In addition, the sample was reused for a study of T cells in Graves' hyperthyroidism and ophthalmopathy.

Sequenced here: peripheral blood mononuclear cells (PBMCs), sampled at new diagnosis, from a patient treated with antithyroid drugs. The source of these receptors is a man under 40 with Graves disease.

The table lists this clonotype with many counts. The chain links TRBV6-5 to TRBJ2-5; D gene unclear. Trimming shortened V by 0 bases and J by 3 bases, and 8 bases separated the two germline ends. From germline, CDR1 is MNHEY and CDR2 SVGAGI. The CDR3 has 14 amino acids. This CDR3 is CASSYSYREETQYF. The CDR3 DNA is TGTGCCAGCAGTTACTCGTATAGGGAAGAGACCCAGTACTTC.

This clonotype has ten or more counts. The chain has TRBV6-2 or TRBV6-3 and TRBJ1-5; D unclear. This CDR3 is built from 15 residues. V was clipped by 6 bases and J by 2 bases, with 14 bases between them. The germline CDR1 and CDR2 sequences are MNHEY and SVGEGT. The CDR3 sequence is CASSPVGLGNQPQHF. The CDR3 DNA reads TGTGCCAGCAGCCCCGTAGGGCTGGGCAATCAGCCCCAGCATTTT.

In regard to this clonotype: A single base separates this from a much larger clone, so it may be a read error. J is TRBJ1-1 and V is TRBV20-1; TRBD1 matches 7 bases. The CDR3 loop spans 14 amino acids. Trimming took 6 bases from V and 0 from J; bases not matched to a gene: 7. Per the germline V gene, CDR1 is DFQATT and CDR2 is SNEGSKA (reference sequence). CDR3 loop: CSARTTGMNTEAFF. The CDR3 DNA reads TGCAGTGCGAGAACGACAGGGATGAACACTGAAGCTTTCTTT.

This clonotype was seen ten or more times. The chain couples TRBV5-6 to TRBJ2-7; the D call may be TRBD1 or TRBD2 (5 bases each). V lost 5 bases and J lost 3, with 12 bases in between. This CDR3 is built from 13 residues. The germline V gene encodes CDR1 SGHDT and CDR2 YYEEEE. The CDR3 spells CASSPGASYEQYF. The DNA of the CDR3 is TGTGCCAGCAGTCCCGGGGCCAGCTACGAGCAGTACTTC.

In its sample, this clonotype was seen many times. The V and J genes are TRBV6-5 and TRBJ2-7, with D possibly matching TRBD2 (6 bases). With 0 bases removed from V and 6 bases from J, the gap between germline ends came to 15 bases. The CDR3 sequence is 15 residues long. CDR1 is MNHEY and CDR2 is SVGAGI in the germline V gene. The chain's CDR3 is CASSYSSGVLSEQYF. In DNA form, the CDR3 reads TGTGCCAGCAGTTACTCTTCGGGAGTTCTGAGCGAGCAGTACTTC.

This clonotype was found many times. The chain has TRBV20-1 and TRBJ2-2; TRBD2 matches 8 bases. The ends lost 1 base at V and 3 bases at J; junction bases unmatched: 7. This CDR3 has 16 amino acids. The germline V gene encodes CDR1 DFQATT and CDR2 SNEGSKA (reference sequence). DNA for the CDR3: TGCAGTGCTAGAGGTGGCAGCGGGAGCGACACCGGGGAGCTGTTTTTT. As protein: CSARGGSGSDTGELFF.

A few counts support this clonotype. The chain carries TRBV28 and TRBJ1-6; D is ambiguous. CDR1 and CDR2 (germline): MDHEN, SYDVKM. The germline V and J ends were trimmed by 4 bases and 5 bases, with 15 bases remaining between them. The CDR3 totals 16 residues. This CDR3 is CASSSPVLVNNSPLHF. DNA of the CDR3: TGTGCCAGCAGTTCCCCAGTCTTGGTTAATAATTCACCCCTCCACTTT.

The chain links TRBV30 to TRBJ1-3; TRBD1 matches 7 bases. V trimming: 3 bases; J trimming: 0 bases; junction bases outside the gene matches: 5. The germline V gene encodes CDR1 GTSNPN and CDR2 SVGIG (reference sequence). This CDR3 is built from 15 residues. This CDR3 reads CAWRIRGNSGNTIYF. DNA of the CDR3: TGTGCCTGGAGGATCAGGGGGAACTCTGGAAACACCATATATTTT.

About this clonotype: This sequence may be a read error, since a much larger clone differs from it by one base. V usage is TRBV7-9 and J usage is TRBJ1-1; TRBD1 matches at 7 bases. Germline values: CDR1 SEHNR, CDR2 FQNEAQ (reference sequence). This CDR3 is 14 amino acids long. Trimming cost V 3 bases and J 3 bases; bases outside gene matches: 4. The CDR3 DNA follows: TGTGCCAGCAGCTTCCAGGGGGGGTACACTGAAGCTTTCTTT. It is translated as CASSFQGGYTEAFF.

This clonotype has more than one count but fewer than ten. The chain couples TRBV20-1 to TRBJ2-7; D gene uncertain. The V end lost 1 base, the J end lost 0 bases, and 13 bases lay between the germline ends. This CDR3 spans 15 amino acids. Germline-derived CDR1 and CDR2 are DFQATT and SNEGSKA (reference sequence). The CDR3 is CSARGGWAFSYEQYF. CDR3 nucleotides: TGCAGTGCTAGAGGGGGATGGGCCTTCTCCTACGAGCAGTACTTC.

There are many counts of this clonotype. One junction end does not reproduce the germline sequence, and a read error may be involved. CDR3 amino acids: CASSLEHTQYF. CDR3 DNA: TGTGCCAGCAGCTTGGAGCATACGCAGTATTTT. The chain links TRBV5-1 to TRBJ2-3; no clear D. Germline V gives CDR1 SGHRS, CDR2 YFSETQ. This CDR3 has 11 residues. The whole variable domain, remainder taken from reference TRBV5-1 and TRBJ2-3, is KAGVTQTPRYLIKTRGQQVTLSCSPISGHRSVSWYQQTPGQGLQFLFEYFSETQRNKGNFPGRFSGRQFSNSRSEMNVSTLELGDSALYLCASSLEHTQYFGPGTRLTVL.

This clonotype was found many times. The rearrangement uses TRBV2 and TRBJ2-3; TRBD2 is a possible D gene (5 bases). In germline, CDR1 is SNHLY, CDR2 FYNNEI. V lost 5 bases and J lost 4, with 16 bases in between. CDR3 size: 15 residues. CDR3 residues: CASSQGGLRADTQYF. The DNA of the CDR3 is TGTGCCAGCAGTCAAGGAGGTTTAAGAGCAGATACGCAGTATTTT. The whole variable domain, filled in from reference TRBV2 and TRBJ2-3, reads EPEVTQTPSHQVTQMGQEVILRCVPISNHLYFYWYRQILGQKVEFLVSFYNNEISEKSEIFDDQFSVERPDGSNFTLKIRSTKLEDSAMYFCASSQGGLRADTQYFGPGTRLTVL.

This clonotype was counted many times. The chain couples TRBV27 to TRBJ1-2; TRBD1 is a possible D gene (6 bases). The CDR3 has 16 residues. Germline lookup yields CDR1 MNHEY and CDR2 SMNVEV (reference sequence). Deletions cut 6 bases from V and 1 base from J, with 18 bases between. CDR3 nucleotide sequence: TGTGCCAGCAGCCCTGAAGGCGACAGGAATAACTATGGCTACACCTTC. Encoded protein: CASSPEGDRNNYGYTF.

The rearrangement joins TRBV29-1 to TRBJ1-3; 7 bases align to TRBD1. V lost 5 bases and J lost 0; bases outside the gene matches: 10. CDR3 length: 16 amino acids. Looked up from germline, CDR1 is SQVTM and CDR2 is ANQGSEA. The CDR3 coding sequence is TGCAGCGTTTGGGTTCGGACAGGTCCCTCTGGAAACACCATATATTTT. Its protein product is CSVWVRTGPSGNTIYF.

The table lists this clonotype with many counts. V and J are TRBV7-2 and TRBJ2-7; D not resolved. The germline gives CDR1 SGHTA, CDR2 FQGNSA. V dropped 7 bases and J dropped 7 bases, with 17 bases sitting between them. The CDR3 is made up of 13 amino acids. The CDR3 protein is CASTPLAVREQYF. The CDR3 coding sequence is TGTGCCAGCACCCCTCTCGCGGTGCGAGAGCAGTACTTC.

The CDR3 DNA follows: TGTGCCAGCTCAGGAACGGGGCGGATGAACACCGGGGAGCTGTTTTTT. Translating gives CASSGTGRMNTGELFF. The chain uses TRBV18 and TRBJ2-2; D could derive from TRBD1 or TRBD2 (5 bases each). The CDR3 spans 16 residues. The V end lost 5 bases, the J end lost 1 base, and 14 bases lay between the germline ends. Germline V CDR1 and CDR2: KGHSH, LQKENI.

Ten or more counts support this clonotype. J is TRBJ2-7 and V is TRBV2; TRBD2 matches 9 bases. Per the germline V gene, CDR1 is SNHLY and CDR2 is FYNNEI. V shed 5 bases and J 0 bases; nucleotides not matched to a gene: 2. The CDR3 is made up of 14 amino acids. CDR3 DNA sequence: TGTGCCAGCAGTACTAGCGGGCGCTCCTACGAGCAGTACTTC. Its protein is CASSTSGRSYEQYF.

The chain recombines TRBV20-1 with TRBJ2-7; D may match TRBD1 or TRBD2 (6 bases each). Germline V gene lookup returns CDR1 DFQATT and CDR2 SNEGSKA (reference sequence). This CDR3 region has 17 residues. Trimming cost V 2 bases and J 5 bases, with 25 bases left between them. Here the CDR3 DNA reads TGCAGTGCTAGACCGCCCTACTGGGAACAGGGAGGCCACGAGCAGTACTTC. Protein product: CSARPPYWEQGGHEQYF.

This clonotype was found many times. This chain joins TRBV20-1 and TRBJ1-1; D ambiguous. Germline V gene lookup returns CDR1 DFQATT and CDR2 SNEGSKA (reference sequence). The V and J ends lost 5 bases and 0 bases respectively, with 10 bases between them. The CDR3 totals 13 residues. The CDR3 protein is CSARGPLNTEAFF. The CDR3 DNA reads as TGCAGTGCTCGCGGCCCCTTGAACACTGAAGCTTTCTTT.

The chain carries TRBV11-2 and TRBJ1-3; D ambiguous. CDR1 and CDR2 from the germline V gene are SGHAT and FQNNGV. The CDR3 is made up of 15 amino acids. V was trimmed by 7 bases and J by 0 bases, leaving 13 bases between them. Written as DNA, the CDR3 is TGTGCCAGCACCCCTCGTGATCTCTCTGGAAACACCATATATTTT. Translated: CASTPRDLSGNTIYF.

As for this clonotype: A clone one base away is much larger, so this may be a read error. The J gene is TRBJ2-7, the V gene TRBV5-1, with D hard to call. Germline V gene sequence: CDR1 SGHRS, CDR2 YFSETQ. CDR3 length: 8 residues. Written as DNA, the CDR3 is TGCGCCGGCAGCTCCGACACCTTC. Residues: CAGSSDTF.

This clonotype was seen only a few times. The V call is TRBV6-1, the J call TRBJ2-4; TRBD1 aligns across 7 bases. Germline V gives CDR1 MNHNS, CDR2 SASEGT. V lost 5 bases and J lost 0; bases outside the gene matches: 7. This CDR3 region has 16 residues. The CDR3 loop is CASSPRGNVAKNIQYF. CDR3 nucleotides: TGTGCCAGCAGTCCCAGGGGGAACGTAGCCAAAAACATTCAGTACTTC.

This clonotype was detected a few times. The chain has TRBV19 and TRBJ2-7; D remains unclear. This CDR3 contains 13 residues. Germline CDR1 is LNHDA and CDR2 is SQIVND (reference sequence). Trimming left V 3 bases short and J 6 bases short, with 12 bases between. The CDR3 DNA reads TGTGCCAGTAGTATTTCCCCGACCTTCGAGCAGTACTTC. This codes for CASSISPTFEQYF.

This clonotype was recorded a few times. The chain joins TRBV6-1 to TRBJ2-3, with 9 bases that match TRBD1. CDR1 and CDR2 from the germline V gene are MNHNS and SASEGT. CDR3 length: 14 amino acids. The V gene end was trimmed by 5 bases and the J gene end by 7 bases; junction bases not matched to a gene: 7. In nucleotides, the CDR3 is TGTGCCAGCAGTCCCCGCGGACAGGGGAATACGCAGTATTTT. It translates to CASSPRGQGNTQYF.

This clonotype was observed at least ten times. The rearrangement links TRBV15 to TRBJ1-4; D is possibly TRBD1 (6 bases). The CDR3 is made up of 14 amino acids. V shed 4 bases and J shed 6 bases, with 12 bases lying between them. Per the germline V gene, CDR1 is LNHNV and CDR2 is YYDKDF (reference sequence). The CDR3 protein is CATSKGHGDEKLFF. CDR3 bases: TGTGCCACCAGCAAGGGACACGGAGATGAAAAACTGTTTTTT.

V usage is TRBV9 and J usage is TRBJ2-3; D unclear. The CDR3 runs to 14 residues. Germline loops: CDR1 SGDLS, CDR2 YYNGEE. V lost 0 bases, J lost 7 bases, and 12 bases lay in between. The CDR3 reads CASSVELVGNTQYF. DNA for the CDR3: TGTGCCAGCAGCGTAGAGTTGGTAGGGAATACGCAGTATTTT.

The rearrangement joins TRBV30 to TRBJ2-7; D might be TRBD1 (5 bases). V lost 2 bases and J 5 bases, leaving 19 bases between the germline ends. This CDR3 contains 15 residues. Germline V gives CDR1 GTSNPN, CDR2 SVGIG (reference sequence). The CDR3: CAWSKISTGTHEQYF. For the CDR3, the DNA is TGTGCCTGGAGTAAAATTAGTACAGGTACCCACGAGCAGTACTTC.

This clonotype was picked up many times. V is TRBV6-1 and J is TRBJ1-2; D perhaps matches TRBD1 (6 bases). The CDR3 loop spans 15 amino acids. Germline V gives CDR1 MNHNS, CDR2 SASEGT. Trimming took off 11 bases at V and 0 bases at J, with 19 bases between the two ends. This CDR3 reads CAALPQGRTNYGYTF. CDR3 coding DNA: TGTGCCGCCTTACCTCAGGGGCGGACTAACTATGGCTACACCTTC.

The V gene is TRBV6-4, the J gene TRBJ2-1; D not certain. The length of the CDR3 is 12 residues. Germline loops: CDR1 MRHNA, CDR2 SNTAGT. Trimming pared 6 bases from V and 9 bases from J, leaving 12 bases between. In nucleotides, the CDR3 is TGTGCCAGCAGAATTACCGCGCTTGAGCAGTTCTTC. Amino acids: CASRITALEQFF.